This section outlines one TCR beta chain sequence together with its context. This clonotype was picked up a small number of times. Its cognate antigen has yet to be identified. No base quality values were provided; no much bigger clone lies one nucleotide off. These data belong to a study of T-cell reconstitution after alpha-beta-depleted transplantation in children (dated by TCRdb to about 2016). Turning to the overall study: The study quantitatively tracked T-cell immune reconstitution after TCRalphabeta/CD19-depleted allogeneic hematopoietic cell transplantation in children using TCR repertoire profiling.

Library method: PCR. The sequencing machine was an Illumina HiSeq 2500. Molecular barcoding was employed in the preparation of TCR libraries, with unique molecular identifiers being used to normalize TCRbeta repertoire quantification. The public reads were quality trimmed at Q25 with fastp and then assembled into clones with MiXCR by TCRdb, keeping productive beta chains. Every entry covers one CDR3 protein and lists the most common genes and DNA from its rows. This sample comprises about 610,000 distinct CDR3 sequences, roughly a tenth of them detected only once. The ten most abundant clones make up less than 5% of the sample. Sequences were derived from PBMCs from the stem cell graft donor, sampled from the stem cell graft. The TCR sequence derives from a human donor who donated a stem cell graft to a child with acute myeloid leukemia.

The DNA sequence is given as TGTGCCAGCAGCCCCTTAGCGGGAGGGACTTACAATGAGCAGTTCTTC. This codes for CASSPLAGGTYNEQFF. This chain is built from TRBV7-9 and TRBJ2-1, with 11 junctional bases fitting TRBD2. The CDR3 starts with the cysteine, ends with the phenylalanine, and has 16 residues. Only the CDR3 region is kept as DNA, spanning 48 bases read in frame from base 1. As encoded in the germline V gene (reference sequence), CDR1 is SEHNR while CDR2 is FQNEAQ. V is trimmed back by 5 bases and J by 4 bases, and the junction contains 7 bases that no gene match accounts for.